This T cell receptor beta chain comes out of a study of T cell responses to AZD1222 COVID-19 vaccine (dated by TCRdb to 2020 to 2022). General notes on the study: AZD1222 recipients whose second dose came at about 4 weeks and those whose second dose came at about 12 weeks were combined into one group, since spike-specific TCR depth and breadth did not differ between the two schedules. A total of approximately 250 trial participants underwent TCR sequencing, of whom roughly 210 had received two doses of AZD1222 and about 25 had received two doses of the MenACWY control vaccine. Enrollment into the trials was organized by age into subgroups of 18-55, 56-69 and 70-plus years, and those subgroups contained roughly 140, 27 and 60 TCR-sequenced participants, respectively.

For this clone: Its antigen target is currently unknown. No base-level quality is on record; no much larger clone is a single base apart.

The CDR3 regions of human TCRbeta chains were analyzed by immunosequencing. As for the original processing: TCRs in the repertoires were compared against a reference library of SARS-CoV-2-specific TCRs that had been generated with the MIRA antigen-specificity platform. Breadth was defined as the fraction of unique TCRs that were SARS-CoV-2-associated. Depth was defined as the fraction of total T cells that were SARS-CoV-2-associated. Each spike-specific TCR was assigned to its reactive spike region and to a CD4 or CD8 class using the MIRA data. Log10-transformed breadth and depth values were compared by one-way ANOVA with Sidak's multiple comparisons tests. TCRdb's version of the immuneACCESS table is confined to in-frame rearrangements and falls short of the full clone set. An unresolved V gene accounts for under half of the shortfall where checked; the remainder is of unknown origin. V and J calls plus clone size are reproduced from that table; the DNA served to infer D and trimming. The sample table lists about 160,000 clones, 90% of them with a count of one. The biggest ten clones account for more than 1.3% of the sample.

The time point label, read with the paper, signifies: baseline before first vaccination. Vaccinee samples were obtained from the UK trials COV001 and COV002, which included a single-blind randomized controlled phase 2/3 trial of AZD1222 (ChAdOx1 nCoV-19) in healthy adults. For TCRbeta chain sequencing, PBMC samples from trial participants were taken at day 0 and at day 28 after the second dose. The investigation overall reported the following: After two AZD1222 doses, both the breadth and the depth of spike-specific TCRs were significantly higher than at day 0 and than in MenACWY recipients. Most participants were white British and females outnumbered males, and the authors suggested that clonal diversity may have been underestimated. The whole spike protein was spanned by vaccine-associated CD4 TCRs, and dominant responses were seen in regions 160-218 and 743-854. Only five to seven AZD1222 recipients were SARS-CoV-2 seropositive at baseline, limiting conclusions about previously exposed vaccinees. In the small 56-69-year group, the increase in depth fell short of significance, most likely because of low power. Because no day 14 peak-response samples were available, repertoires were characterized only after the peak T cell response. Nearly half of unique spike-specific TCRs reportedly recognized epitopes outside regions mutated in the B.1.351 and B.1.1.7 variants.

The sequence derives from an adult in good health. The material was peripheral blood, obtained on day 0 of AZD1222 vaccination.

The sequenced DNA: TGTGCCAGCAGCTTAGGTCTAGCGGGGGGAACTAGCACAGATACGCAGTATTTT. It codes for CASSLGLAGGTSTDTQYF. Here the chain combines TRBV7-2 and TRBJ2-3, with 11 central nucleotides matching TRBD2. For this chain, trimming is 1 base at the V end and 0 bases at the J end, and the number of junction bases without a gene match is 6. Reading the germline V gene gives CDR1 SGHTA and CDR2 FQGNSA. The CDR3 runs 18 residues from the cysteine to the phenylalanine. The only DNA kept is the CDR3, 54 bases in frame from the first base.